These T cell receptor beta chains were read from a single sample in a study of identical twins' blood T cells. TCRdb fed the 5' RACE reads into MiXCR, producing one record per CDR3 protein. The data hold 350,000 to 400,000 distinct CDR3 sequences, with 25% to 35% observed a single time. Material for sequencing was PBMCs. All receptors derive from a woman aged 18 to 55 in good health. Both conserved end residues are part of each CDR3. Fields, in order: D gene, V gene, clone size, J gene, CDR3 DNA, CDR3 protein. The D gene is left open where the match is weak. Size is stated for part of the rows, as once, few or many counts, or as a class when the clone is expanded.

>TRBD2|TRBV12-5|NA|TRBJ2-3
TGTGCTAGTGGTTCGGGGGGGATGGATACGCAGTATTTT
CASGSGGMDTQYF
>NA|TRBV20-1|few|TRBJ1-2
TGCAGTGCTAGAAGAGTTTCCGCGGATGGCTACACCTTC
CSARRVSADGYTF
>NA|TRBV11-3|few|TRBJ2-1
TGTGCCAGCAGCCTGTCCTCCGGGCGGTTGTCCTACAATGAGCAGTTCTTC
CASSLSSGRLSYNEQFF
>NA|TRBV7-2|NA|TRBJ2-7
TGTGCCAGCAGCTACAGGATAAGCTCCTACGAGCAGTACTTC
CASSYRISSYEQYF
>NA|TRBV3-1|NA|TRBJ1-2
TGTGCCAGCAGCGATAGGGCTCGGAATGGCTACACCTTC
CASSDRARNGYTF
>TRBD2|TRBV5-1|NA|TRBJ2-5
TGCGCCAGCAGCCCGGGGGGGACCCAGTACTTC
CASSPGGTQYF
>NA|TRBV20-1|many|TRBJ2-1
TGCAGTGCCCGGGAGTTGTCCTACAATGAGCAGTTCTTC
CSARELSYNEQFF
>NA|TRBV2|NA|TRBJ1-1
TGTGCCAGCGGTCCAGGGAGGATGAACACTGAAGCTTTCTTT
CASGPGRMNTEAFF
>NA|TRBV7-9|NA|TRBJ1-2
TGTGCCAGCACCATAGACAGGAATGGCTACACCTTC
CASTIDRNGYTF
>TRBD1|TRBV20-1|NA|TRBJ1-5
TGCAGTGCTTCGCCCACAGGGGTAGGCCAGCCCCAGCATTTT
CSASPTGVGQPQHF
>TRBD2|TRBV10-3|NA|TRBJ2-5
TGTGCCACGCGACTAGCGGGAGGGCCCGGGGAGACCCAGTACTTC
CATRLAGGPGETQYF
>NA|TRBV5-1|many|TRBJ1-1
TGCGCCAGCAGCGTCTCAGGGGTAGGTGGCACTGAAGCTTTCTTT
CASSVSGVGGTEAFF
>NA|TRBV2|NA|TRBJ1-5
TGTGCCAGCAGTGTTCTGGTGTTGAGCAATCAGCCCCAGCATTTT
CASSVLVLSNQPQHF
>NA|TRBV11-2|few|TRBJ1-5
TGTGCCAGCAGCTTAGAGCGTCACAATCAGCCCCAGCATTTT
CASSLERHNQPQHF
>NA|TRBV21-1|NA|TRBJ2-7
TGTGCCAGCAGCAAGGAAGGGCCCGGGCGGGAGAGATTACACGAGCAGTACTTC
CASSKEGPGRERLHEQYF
>NA|TRBV18|NA|TRBJ2-3
TGTGCCAGCTCACATCGGACTAGCACAGATACGCAGTATTTT
CASSHRTSTDTQYF
>NA|TRBV6-2/TRBV6-3|few|TRBJ1-1
TGTGCCAGCAGTACGCGGACGGCTATGATTGAAGCTTTCTTT
CASSTRTAMIEAFF
>NA|TRBV9|NA|TRBJ2-1
TGTGCCAGCAGCGGGCCAGGGCTTCGCAATGAGCAGTTCTTC
CASSGPGLRNEQFF
>TRBD2|TRBV5-1|few|TRBJ2-7
TGCGCCAGCAGCACTTTGAGCGGGAGGGCCAACGAGCAGTACTTC
CASSTLSGRANEQYF
>NA|TRBV27|NA|TRBJ2-5
TGTGCCAGCAGCCTCCAGCCGTACCAAGAGACCCAGTACTTC
CASSLQPYQETQYF
>NA|TRBV7-9|few|TRBJ1-2
TGTGCCAGCAGTGCGGACAGCAACTATGGCTACACCTTC
CASSADSNYGYTF
>TRBD1|TRBV5-1|few|TRBJ2-5
TGCGCCAGCAGCGGACAGGCTCAAGAGACCCAGTACTTC
CASSGQAQETQYF
>NA|TRBV6-6|NA|TRBJ2-3
TGTGCCAACAGTTACGGGTCTAGGACAGATACGCAGTATTTT
CANSYGSRTDTQYF
>NA|TRBV4-3|few|TRBJ2-2
TGCGCCAGCAGCCAAGAATACCGTTTTGGGGAGCTGTTTTTT
CASSQEYRFGELFF
>NA|TRBV7-2|few|TRBJ2-7
TGTGCCAGCAGCTTGACCTCCGAGAGATCCTACGAGCAGTACTTC
CASSLTSERSYEQYF
>NA|TRBV3-1|few|TRBJ1-2
TGTGCCAGCAGCCATGGTTCCTCCTATGGCTACACCTTC
CASSHGSSYGYTF
>NA|TRBV20-1|NA|TRBJ1-5
TGCAGTGCGGCCGGGGATAGCAATCAGCCCCAGCATTTT
CSAAGDSNQPQHF
>TRBD1|TRBV29-1|NA|TRBJ1-1
TGCACTAACAGGGGGCAGACTCTCAACACTGAAGCTTTCTTT
CTNRGQTLNTEAFF
>NA|TRBV29-1|few|TRBJ1-2
TGCAGCGTCCCGGGGGGAACAAGCTACACCTTC
CSVPGGTSYTF
>NA|TRBV27|many|TRBJ1-2
TGTGCCAGCAGTTTGACAGGTTCGCCGCGTGGCTACACCTTC
CASSLTGSPRGYTF
>NA|TRBV25-1|few|TRBJ2-1
TGTGCCAGCAGTGAAGATCGTGGCCGTACCTACAATGAGCAGTTCTTC
CASSEDRGRTYNEQFF
>NA|TRBV20-1|NA|TRBJ1-1
TGCAGTGCTAGGCCCGGGGGGGGCATTTCGAACACTGAAGCTTTCTTT
CSARPGGGISNTEAFF
>NA|TRBV7-7|many|TRBJ2-3
TGTGCTAGCAGCGAGGGACCCAAGGATACGCAGTATTTT
CASSEGPKDTQYF
>NA|TRBV4-3|NA|TRBJ1-5
TGCGCCAGCAGCCAAGATTGGGACGTACCTCACAATCAGCCCCAGCATTTT
CASSQDWDVPHNQPQHF